Detailed here is one T cell receptor (beta chain). TCRdb keeps only in-frame clones here, not all; method: immunoSEQ multiplex PCR. The repertoire consists of around 100,000 clones, with 80% to 95% occurring once and the leading ten covering around 1.8%. These data are taken from a study of T cell changes during pregnancy in multiple sclerosis. This sequence originates from a female donor with multiple sclerosis, enrolled in a pregnancy study. The material was peripheral blood, obtained after pregnancy.

CDR3 DNA sequence: TGTGCCAGCAGCGCTTACGGGGGGGGTGACTACGAGCAGTACTTC. Protein product: CASSAYGGGDYEQYF. The V and J genes are TRBV7-3 and TRBJ2-7, with TRBD2 matching 8 bases. V lost 5 bases, J lost 3 bases, and 9 bases stayed unmatched. This CDR3 region has 15 residues. Per germline, CDR1 SGHTA and CDR2 FQGTGA. Drawing the rest from reference TRBV7-3 and TRBJ2-7, the complete variable domain is GAGVSQTPSNKVTEKGKYVELRCDPISGHTALYWYRQSLGQGPEFLIYFQGTGAADDSGLPNDRFFAVRPEGSVSTLKIQRTERGDSAVYLCASSAYGGGDYEQYFGPGTRLTVT.